Sequencing of this TCR beta chain was carried out in a study of cytomegalovirus exposure and HLA in healthy donors. Findings and limits, study-wide: Reported findings show TCR beta sequences accurately forecast HLA-A and HLA-B alleles in most subjects.

To note about this clone: The target antigen is unknown.

PCR amplification relied on 60 Vbeta primers (plus 13 Jbeta primers). Repertoires were generated with immunoSEQ multiplex PCR, while TCRdb's copy carries only in-frame clones and drops some. The data contain under 150,000 clones, roughly 80% of them singletons. The CDR3 is 14 amino acids. Losses at the gene ends were 3 bases for V and 2 bases for J; bases not matched to a gene: 6. Germline V gene data show CDR1 as GTSNPN and CDR2 as SVGIG (reference sequence). This clonotype was sampled from a male donor in good health and CMV-seronegative. The sequenced sample was PBMCs. This chain links TRBV30 with TRBJ2-7, with TRBD1 identical over 8 bases. In DNA, the CDR3 is TGTGCCTGGAGCGTCGGGACAGGAGCCTACGAGCAGTACTTC. Its protein product is CAWSVGTGAYEQYF. The whole variable domain, filled in from reference TRBV30 and TRBJ2-7, reads SQTIHQWPATLVQPVGSPLSLECTVEGTSNPNLYWYRQAAGRGLQLLFYSVGIGQISSEVPQNLSASRPQDRQFILSSKKLLLSDSGFYLCAWSVGTGAYEQYFGPGTRLTVT.